This T cell receptor beta chain is from a study of shared clonotypes between healthy human individuals. Germline V CDR1 and CDR2: SGHRS, YFSETQ. CDR3 length equals 15 residues. V lost 2 bases and J lost 4, with 16 bases in between. An assay was performed, and its level was deep. Authors' analysis steps: Because ImmunoSEQ provided only junction sequences with no quality scores, the filtering differed. The method was immunoSEQ multiplex PCR; TCRdb's version includes in-frame clones alone and lacks a portion of them. That table is the source of V, J and clone size, and D and trimming were worked out from the DNA. The sample holds 2 million or so clones, roughly 95% seen once.

This chain links TRBV5-1 with TRBJ2-7; D is possibly TRBD1 (6 bases). This receptor was identified in a young man in good health. Sequenced sample: naive CD4+ T cells sorted from blood. Indicated subset: CD45RA+ positively selected. DNA of the CDR3: TGCGCCAGCAGCTTATTGGACAGAGCTCAATACGAGCAGTACTTC. Protein: CASSLLDRAQYEQYF.